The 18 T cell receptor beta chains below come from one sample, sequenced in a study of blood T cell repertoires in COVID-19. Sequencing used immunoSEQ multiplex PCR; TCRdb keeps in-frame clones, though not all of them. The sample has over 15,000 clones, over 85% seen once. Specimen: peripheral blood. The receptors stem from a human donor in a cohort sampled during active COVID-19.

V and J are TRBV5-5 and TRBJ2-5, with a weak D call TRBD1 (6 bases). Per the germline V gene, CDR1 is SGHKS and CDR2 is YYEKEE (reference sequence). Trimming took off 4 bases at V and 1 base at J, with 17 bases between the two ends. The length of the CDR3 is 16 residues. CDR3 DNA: TGTGCCAGCAGCCAAAACCCCGGACAGAGCCAAGAGACCCAGTACTTC. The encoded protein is CASSQNPGQSQETQYF.

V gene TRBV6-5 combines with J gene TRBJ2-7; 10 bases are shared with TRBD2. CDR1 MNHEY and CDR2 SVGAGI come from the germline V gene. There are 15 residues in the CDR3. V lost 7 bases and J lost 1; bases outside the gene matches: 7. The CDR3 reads CASKERTSGSYEQYF. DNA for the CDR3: TGTGCCAGCAAAGAACGGACTAGCGGATCCTACGAGCAGTACTTC.

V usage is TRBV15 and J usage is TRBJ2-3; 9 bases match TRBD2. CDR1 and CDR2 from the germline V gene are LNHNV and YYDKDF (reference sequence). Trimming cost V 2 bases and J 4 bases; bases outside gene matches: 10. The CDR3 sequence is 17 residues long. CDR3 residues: CATSRPRGSGSADTQYF. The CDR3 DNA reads TGTGCCACCAGCAGACCCCGGGGTAGCGGGAGCGCAGATACGCAGTATTTT.

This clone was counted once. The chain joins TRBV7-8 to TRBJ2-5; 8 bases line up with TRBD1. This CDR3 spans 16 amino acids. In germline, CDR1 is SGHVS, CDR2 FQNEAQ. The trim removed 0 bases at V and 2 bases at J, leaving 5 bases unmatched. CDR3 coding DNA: TGTGCCAGCAGCTTAGCCTACAGGGGGACGCAAGAGACCCAGTACTTC. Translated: CASSLAYRGTQETQYF.

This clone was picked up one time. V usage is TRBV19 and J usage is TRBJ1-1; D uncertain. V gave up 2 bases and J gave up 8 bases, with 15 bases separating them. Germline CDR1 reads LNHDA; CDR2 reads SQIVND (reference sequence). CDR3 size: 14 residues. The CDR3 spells CASSIREQLKEAFF. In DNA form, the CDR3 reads TGTGCCAGTAGTATACGGGAACAGTTAAAAGAAGCTTTCTTT.

CDR3 protein: CASRRGRQASYNSPLHF. The CDR3 coding sequence is TGTGCCAGCAGAAGGGGGCGTCAGGCGTCCTATAATTCACCCCTCCACTTT. This chain uses TRBV27 with TRBJ1-6; 7 nucleotides match TRBD1. Germline CDR1 is MNHEY and CDR2 is SMNVEV (reference sequence). The J segment lost 1 base and the V segment lost 6 bases, leaving 9 bases of the junction unmatched. The CDR3 runs 17 residues.

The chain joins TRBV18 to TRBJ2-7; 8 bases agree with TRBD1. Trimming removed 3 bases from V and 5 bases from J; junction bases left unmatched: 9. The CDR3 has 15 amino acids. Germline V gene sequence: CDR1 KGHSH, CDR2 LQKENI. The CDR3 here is CASSPTRTGKDEQYF. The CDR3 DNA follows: TGTGCCAGCTCACCTACCCGGACAGGGAAGGACGAGCAGTACTTC.

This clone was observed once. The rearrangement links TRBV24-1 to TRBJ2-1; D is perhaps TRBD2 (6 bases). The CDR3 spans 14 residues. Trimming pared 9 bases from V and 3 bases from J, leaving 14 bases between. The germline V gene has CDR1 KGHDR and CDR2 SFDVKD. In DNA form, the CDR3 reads TGTGCCACCTTGGGGACTGGGGACTACAATGAGCAGTTCTTC. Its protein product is CATLGTGDYNEQFF.

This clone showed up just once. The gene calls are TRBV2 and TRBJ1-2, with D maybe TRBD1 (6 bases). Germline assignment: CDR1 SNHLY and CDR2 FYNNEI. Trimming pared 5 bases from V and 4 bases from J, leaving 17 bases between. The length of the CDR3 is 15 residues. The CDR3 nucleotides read TGTGCCAGCAGTCCTGGGGGGGGCGCATCCTATGGCTACACCTTC. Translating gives CASSPGGGASYGYTF. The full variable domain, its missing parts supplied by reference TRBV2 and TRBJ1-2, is EPEVTQTPSHQVTQMGQEVILRCVPISNHLYFYWYRQILGQKVEFLVSFYNNEISEKSEIFDDQFSVERPDGSNFTLKIRSTKLEDSAMYFCASSPGGGASYGYTFGSGTRLTVV.

CDR3 DNA sequence: TGCAGCGCGGGGGACAGGGCTGGAAACACCATATATTTT. Amino acid sequence: CSAGDRAGNTIYF. This chain joins TRBV29-1 and TRBJ1-3; TRBD1 matches at 9 bases. CDR1 and CDR2 (germline): SQVTM, ANQGSEA. V gave up 7 bases and J gave up 2 bases; unmatched junction bases: 3. CDR3 length: 13 residues.

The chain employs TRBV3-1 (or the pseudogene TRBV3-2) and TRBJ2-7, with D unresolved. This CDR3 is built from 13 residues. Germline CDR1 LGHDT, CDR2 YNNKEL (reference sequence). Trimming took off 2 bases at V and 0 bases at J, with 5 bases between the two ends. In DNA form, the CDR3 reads TGTGCCAGCAGCCAACCTAGCTCCTACGAGCAGTACTTC. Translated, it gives CASSQPSSYEQYF.

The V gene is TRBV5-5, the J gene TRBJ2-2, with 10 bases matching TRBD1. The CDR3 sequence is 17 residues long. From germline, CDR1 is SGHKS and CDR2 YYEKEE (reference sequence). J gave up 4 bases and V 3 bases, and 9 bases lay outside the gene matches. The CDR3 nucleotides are TGTGCCAGCAGCTCGACGTGGGGACAGGGGACCACCGGGGAGCTGTTTTTT. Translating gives CASSSTWGQGTTGELFF.

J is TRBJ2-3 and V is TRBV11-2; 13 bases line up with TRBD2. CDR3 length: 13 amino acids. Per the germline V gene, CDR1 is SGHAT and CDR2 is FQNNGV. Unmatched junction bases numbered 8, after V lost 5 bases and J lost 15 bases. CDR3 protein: CASSLNRLAGGYF. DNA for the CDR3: TGTGCCAGCAGCCTGAACCGACTAGCGGGAGGATATTTT.

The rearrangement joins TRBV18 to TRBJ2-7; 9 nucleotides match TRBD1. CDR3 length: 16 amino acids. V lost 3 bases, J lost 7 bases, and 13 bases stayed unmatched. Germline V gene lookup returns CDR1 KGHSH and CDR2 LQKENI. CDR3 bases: TGTGCCAGCTCACCGATACCGGGACAGGGCGTAGGAGAGCAGTACTTC. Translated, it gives CASSPIPGQGVGEQYF. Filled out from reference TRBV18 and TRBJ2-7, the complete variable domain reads NAGVMQNPRHLVRRRGQEARLRCSPMKGHSHVYWYRQLPEEGLKFMVYLQKENIIDESGMPKERFSAEFPKEGPSILRIQQVVRGDSAAYFCASSPIPGQGVGEQYFGPGTRLTVT.

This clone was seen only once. This CDR3 reads CASSKGLGNTIYF. The CDR3 coding sequence is TGTGCCAGCAGCAAGGGACTTGGAAACACCATATATTTT. This chain uses TRBV7-8 with TRBJ1-3; a weak D match, TRBD1 (5 bases). The germline V and J ends were trimmed by 5 bases and 3 bases, with 8 bases remaining between them. CDR1 and CDR2 from the germline V gene are SGHVS and FQNEAQ. The CDR3 runs 13 residues.

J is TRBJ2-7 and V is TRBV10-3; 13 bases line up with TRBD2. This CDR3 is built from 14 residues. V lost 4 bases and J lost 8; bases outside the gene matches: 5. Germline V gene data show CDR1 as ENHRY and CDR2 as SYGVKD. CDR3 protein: CAISVETSGRKQYF. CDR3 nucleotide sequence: TGTGCCATCAGTGTGGAGACTAGCGGGAGGAAGCAGTACTTC.

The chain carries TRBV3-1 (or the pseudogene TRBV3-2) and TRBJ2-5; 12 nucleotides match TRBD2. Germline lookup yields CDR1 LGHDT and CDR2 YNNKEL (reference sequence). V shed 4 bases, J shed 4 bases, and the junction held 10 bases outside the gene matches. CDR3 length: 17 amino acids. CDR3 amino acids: CASSRTLAGGPVETQYF. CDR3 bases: TGTGCCAGCAGCCGCACCCTAGCGGGAGGGCCCGTAGAGACCCAGTACTTC.

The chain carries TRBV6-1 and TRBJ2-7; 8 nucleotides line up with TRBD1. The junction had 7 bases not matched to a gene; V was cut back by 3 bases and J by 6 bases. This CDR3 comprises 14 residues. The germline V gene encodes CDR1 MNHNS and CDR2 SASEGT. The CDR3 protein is CASSEAGQVGEQYF. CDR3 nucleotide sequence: TGTGCCAGCAGTGAGGCGGGACAGGTCGGCGAGCAGTACTTC.